This T cell receptor beta chain was profiled in a study of OX40 agonist ivuxolimab in advanced cancers. A note on the overall study: Ivuxolimab was an agonistic, fully human IgG2 monoclonal antibody directed against OX40 (CD134), a costimulatory receptor. Intravenous ivuxolimab was administered to patients every 2 weeks at six dose levels: 0.01, 0.1, 0.3, 1.5, 3 and 10 mg/kg. Of the roughly 52 patients in dose escalation, around 19 had hepatocellular carcinoma, some 15 had melanoma, 9 had renal cell carcinoma and 9 had head and neck cancer. The dose-escalation cohort was about 87% male with a mean age of about 60 years, ranging from about 20 to 85. Patients were allowed to have had prior anti-PD-1, anti-PD-L1 or anti-CTLA-4 therapy, and approximately 40% of the dose-escalation patients had been treated with checkpoint inhibitors. Partial responses occurred in three dose-escalation patients, of whom one had hepatocellular carcinoma and two had cutaneous melanoma. Peripheral TCRbeta sequencing was intended to test whether TCR sequence diversity was altered and clonal T-cell expansion was caused by ivuxolimab. The paper describes the monotherapy dose-escalation part (N of about 47 patients) of the phase I trial of ivuxolimab.

As concerns this clone: Its specific antigen is unknown. No much larger clone exists at a distance of one base, and base qualities are not known.

Patients with a history of autoimmune disease or receiving systemic immunosuppression were excluded from the trial. Peripheral blood for TCR sequencing was collected from all dose cohorts at baseline, on cycle 4 day 1, and on cycle 7 day 1. The samples were taken from a phase I, first-in-human, multicenter, open-label dose-escalation trial of ivuxolimab. Adults with locally advanced or metastatic melanoma, renal cell, hepatocellular, or head and neck squamous cell carcinoma were enrolled in the trial. CD4+ and CD8+ T cells were sorted separately from peripheral blood before TCR sequencing. CDR1 and CDR2 are read off the germline V gene as SNHLY and FYNNEI. From its cysteine to its phenylalanine, the CDR3 spans 15 amino acids. Just the 45-base CDR3 DNA is kept, in frame starting at base 1. V loses 3 bases of germline sequence and J loses 4 bases, and the interval between the two ends is 13 bases. The paper's findings and limits, for the study overall: At doses from 0.1 to 3.0 mg/kg, clonal expansion was seen in both CD4+ and CD8+ blood T cells between baseline and week 6. After ivuxolimab, expanded clones were on average more numerous among CD8+ T cells than among CD4+ T cells. The antigen specificity of the clonally expanded peripheral T cells was not determined. In partial responders in the 0.1-3.0 mg/kg groups, normalized peripheral clonal expansion was found to be among the lowest, especially among CD8+ T cells. Low levels of normalized T-cell clonal expansion were also seen in some nonresponding patients.

For sequencing of the TCRbeta CDR3 region, genomic DNA was extracted from the sorted cells. The immunoSEQ Assay was used to sequence the TCRbeta CDR3 regions. Here the immuneACCESS table is served through TCRdb, limited to in-frame sequences with V and J called. Missing clones are a known gap in these copies; in checked studies unresolved V genes cover under half, and the rest lacks a known reason. The sample profile shows approximately 60,000 clones; more than 80% of them were found once. The ten largest clones represent roughly an eighth of the sample. The input for sequencing was CD4+ or CD8+ T cells sorted from blood, taken in a trial of the OX40 agonist ivuxolimab. The chain is assembled from TRBV2 and TRBJ2-1; the best D guess is TRBD2, with 6 bases matching. The TCR was taken from an adult with an advanced solid tumor such as melanoma, head and neck, liver or kidney cancer. This receptor carries the CDR3 CASSEEGRPYNEQFF. Here is the DNA: TGTGCCAGCAGTGAGGAGGGGCGACCTTACAATGAGCAGTTCTTC.